A single sample is the source of the 11 T cell receptor beta chains below, sequenced in a study of blood T cells in healthy people across ages. A second 7 to 11 cycle PCR used barcoded and J-beta primers. In TCRdb, the 5' RACE reads were re-called with MiXCR into one record per CDR3 protein. The data show over 1,300,000 distinct CDR3 sequences, around 59% seen once. Sample: blood. Receptors originate from a man between 18 and 29 years old in good health.

This clonotype was counted between two and nine times. J is TRBJ2-5 and V is TRBV10-3, with D unresolved. Trimming pared 6 bases from V and 3 bases from J, leaving 8 bases between. CDR1 and CDR2 (germline): ENHRY, SYGVKD. The CDR3 totals 12 residues. CDR3 nucleotides: TGTGCCATCAGAAACTATGAAGAGACCCAGTACTTC. Its translation is CAIRNYEETQYF.

This clonotype occurred once. The chain joins TRBV9 to TRBJ2-7; D tentatively reads TRBD1 or TRBD2 (6 bases each). The CDR3 is 15 amino acids. The germline CDR1 and CDR2 sequences are SGDLS and YYNGEE. V lost 0 bases, J lost 0 bases, and 10 bases lay in between. CDR3 sequence (DNA): TGTGCCAGCAGCGTAGATGGAGGGGGCTCCTACGAGCAGTACTTC. It yields the protein CASSVDGGGSYEQYF.

CDR3 bases: TGTGCCACCGATCGGGGCGCGAACACCGGGGAGCTGTTTTTT. Translation gives CATDRGANTGELFF. The chain employs TRBV11-2 and TRBJ2-2; the D call may be TRBD1 or TRBD2 (5 bases each). The CDR3 covers 14 residues. Trimming removed 10 bases at V and 0 bases at J, with 12 bases between. Per germline, CDR1 SGHAT and CDR2 FQNNGV.

V usage is TRBV6-6 and J usage is TRBJ2-4; D unclear. Germline V gene sequence: CDR1 MNHNY, CDR2 SVGAGI (reference sequence). This CDR3 spans 13 amino acids. V was pared by 2 bases and J by 9 bases, with 11 bases between. The CDR3 coding sequence is TGTGCCAGCAGTTACGAACCCTTTGGCATTCAGTACTTC. Translated, it gives CASSYEPFGIQYF.

This clonotype has a handful of counts. The V gene is TRBV7-2, the J gene TRBJ2-7; a possible D gene is TRBD1 (5 bases). The germline V and J ends were trimmed by 2 bases and 3 bases, with 11 bases remaining between them. Germline-derived CDR1 and CDR2 are SGHTA and FQGNSA. The CDR3 runs to 14 residues. The CDR3 DNA reads as TGTGCCAGCAGCTTACGCAGGGAAGACTACGAGCAGTACTTC. Protein product: CASSLRREDYEQYF.

This chain joins TRBV13 and TRBJ1-2; D not resolved. The germline gives CDR1 PRHDT, CDR2 FYEKMQ (reference sequence). V gave up 1 base and J gave up 3 bases, with 18 bases separating them. The CDR3 has 17 amino acids. CDR3 sequence reads: CASSLVRGGEDHYGYTF. For the CDR3, the DNA is TGTGCCAGCAGCTTAGTACGAGGCGGCGAGGACCACTATGGCTACACCTTC.

There are a few counts of this clonotype. This chain connects TRBV3-1 to TRBJ2-5, with TRBD2 matching over 9 bases. CDR3 length: 16 amino acids. The V segment lost 1 base and the J segment 5 bases; nucleotides outside the gene matches: 8. Germline V gives CDR1 LGHDT, CDR2 YNNKEL (reference sequence). The CDR3 here is CASSQVQRGAEETQYF. CDR3 DNA sequence: TGTGCCAGCAGCCAAGTTCAGCGGGGGGCCGAGGAGACCCAGTACTTC.

There are a few counts of this clonotype. The chain employs TRBV4-1 and TRBJ2-7; TRBD1 is a possible D gene (6 bases). The germline CDR1 and CDR2 sequences are MGHRA and YSYEKL. The CDR3 spans 14 residues. V gave up 1 base and J gave up 3 bases, with 10 bases separating them. The CDR3 protein is CASSQGTALYEQYF. The DNA of the CDR3 is TGCGCCAGCAGCCAAGGGACAGCCCTCTACGAGCAGTACTTC.

The V gene is TRBV13, the J gene TRBJ2-7; D is uncertain. The CDR3 contains 13 residues. V was trimmed by 5 bases and J by 0 bases, leaving 8 bases between them. Germline V gene data show CDR1 as PRHDT and CDR2 as FYEKMQ (reference sequence). CDR3 protein: CASSPDYSYEQYF. DNA of the CDR3: TGTGCCAGCAGCCCGGATTACTCCTACGAGCAGTACTTC. Full variable domain (missing parts from reference TRBV13 and TRBJ2-7): AAGVIQSPRHLIKEKRETATLKCYPIPRHDTVYWYQQGPGQDPQFLISFYEKMQSDKGSIPDRFSAQQFSDYHSELNMSSLELGDSALYFCASSPDYSYEQYFGPGTRLTVT.

This rearrangement joins TRBV3-1 to TRBJ2-1; TRBD2 agrees at 12 bases. V lost 2 bases, J lost 1 base, and 3 bases stayed unmatched. The germline V gene has CDR1 LGHDT and CDR2 YNNKEL (reference sequence). The CDR3 sequence is 17 residues long. The CDR3 here is CASSQLAGGRSYNEQFF. CDR3 DNA: TGTGCCAGCAGCCAACTAGCGGGGGGGCGGTCCTACAATGAGCAGTTCTTC.

The chain recombines TRBV6-2 or TRBV6-3 with TRBJ2-1, with 10 bases that match TRBD1. Looked up from germline, CDR1 is MNHEY and CDR2 is SVGEGT. Unmatched junction bases numbered 7, after V lost 2 bases and J lost 6 bases. The CDR3 consists of 16 residues. This chain's CDR3 is CASSYPAGQGFNEQFF. The CDR3 DNA follows: TGTGCCAGCAGTTACCCCGCGGGACAGGGGTTCAATGAGCAGTTCTTC.